The sequence of this T cell receptor (beta chain) was determined in a study of long-term antiretroviral therapy in people with HIV. Study-level background: The earliest specimens came about a decade ahead of the 2015 immediate-ART recommendation.

Investigators performed immunoSEQ version v3.0 at survey level. TCRdb's copy holds only in-frame clones and misses some; the assay was immunoSEQ multiplex PCR. In the table there are about 11,000 clones, roughly 80% of which are singletons. Trimming took 5 bases from V and 2 from J; bases not matched to a gene: 7. This CDR3 contains 15 residues. The germline gives CDR1 SGHAT, CDR2 FQNNGV. Whole-study results and caveats: ART adherence was not documented, and neither viral resistance nor therapy changes had any data. Older ART regimens may have been in use when blood was drawn between about 2003 and 2017.

Regarding this clone: The antigen remains unidentified.

The chain employs TRBV11-2 and TRBJ2-7; 9 bases agree with TRBD1. This clonotype originated in a man aged 40-49 years with HIV. This sample comprised unsorted PBMCs, obtained 1.2 years after starting antiretroviral therapy. CDR3 protein: CASSISGTGTYEQYF. The CDR3 region has the DNA TGTGCCAGCAGCATTTCCGGGACAGGGACCTACGAGCAGTACTTC.